This T cell receptor (beta chain) was sequenced for a study of cytomegalovirus exposure and HLA in healthy donors. Across the study: Among roughly 180 million T cells, an earlier analysis found 117 million unique TCR beta sequences.

Germline lookup yields CDR1 LNHNV and CDR2 YYDKDF (reference sequence). CDR3 size: 15 residues. V lost 3 bases, J lost 7 bases, and 18 bases lay in between. Study-wide results and limits: The Asian-associated ancestry cluster reportedly had fewer N-insertions than the approximately 670-donor mean in a later analysis. DRB1 had the most TCR associations and HLA-C the fewest, a later analysis found, with rates varying by HLA locus.

With 60 Vbeta and 13 Jbeta primers, the PCR was carried out. The repertoire was sequenced with immunoSEQ multiplex PCR; TCRdb's copy has only in-frame clones and lacks some. This sample has about 150,000 clones, with over 70% found just once. For this clone: The antigen is undetermined.

Source material: PBMCs. The chain has TRBV15 and TRBJ1-1; a weak D match, TRBD1 (6 bases). The receptor comes from a boy aged 2 to 10 in good health and CMV-seronegative. The DNA for the CDR3 is TGTGCCACCAGCAGCCAAACACAGGGAATCGGTGAAGCTTTCTTT. Translation gives CATSSQTQGIGEAFF.